This paragraph reports one T cell receptor (beta chain). What it binds is not known. Some clones are missing from TCRdb's copy, which holds only in-frame ones; the method was immunoSEQ multiplex PCR. In the table there are more than 40,000 clones, 83% of which are singletons. This specimen belongs to a study of PD-L1 blockade in urothelial cancer. Study as a whole: The year 2014 saw patients start atezolizumab, 1,200 mg intravenously every 3 weeks. Study-level results: Expansion of tumor-associated blood clones at 3 weeks was greater in durable-benefit patients.

The CDR3 is made up of 12 amino acids. CDR1 SNHLY and CDR2 FYNNEI come from the germline V gene. The germline V and J ends were trimmed by 1 base and 7 bases, with 8 bases remaining between them. Described time point: peripheral blood 6 weeks after treatment start. The study enrolled patients with locally advanced or metastatic urothelial carcinoma. Each patient gave between 1 and 8 samples of peripheral blood mononuclear cells, which were collected pretreatment and during treatment. The chain carries TRBV2 and TRBJ2-7, with D possibly matching TRBD2 (6 bases). The sample in question was PBMCs, obtained around atezolizumab (anti-PD-L1) treatment. This receptor was obtained from a man aged 60 to 69 with urothelial cancer. The CDR3 DNA reads as TGTGCCAGCAGTGAAGATGCGGGGGAGCAGTACTTC. Protein: CASSEDAGEQYF.